This TCR beta chain was sequenced for a study of T-cell memory formation after mild COVID-19. Findings and caveats of the study: Clones contracting over day 15 to 85 were CD4/CD8 balanced, with later expanders leaning CD4+. Clones which contracted sat mainly in CM and EM if CD4+, and in EMRA if CD8+. Cross-reactive memory apparently joined, as some responding clones appeared in pre-infection memory.

Germline V gene lookup returns CDR1 SEHNR and CDR2 FQNEAQ (reference sequence). Trimming removed 1 base at V and 7 bases at J, with 5 bases between. The CDR3 totals 12 residues. Details on this clonotype: Its antigen remains unknown.

TCRdb itself ran the 5' RACE reads through MiXCR, one entry per CDR3 protein. The sample shows 250,000 to 300,000 distinct CDR3 sequences, 15% to 20% of them seen only once. The gene calls are TRBV7-9 and TRBJ1-5; D remains ambiguous. Sequenced input: PBMCs or a T cell subset sorted from them (not recorded which). The origin of this receptor is a man aged 18 to 29 who had mild COVID-19 (a few samples of this study predate the infection). Cell type and time point are not known. CDR3 nucleotide sequence: TGTGCCAGCAGCTTAGATAGCCAGCCCCAGCATTTT. Translation gives CASSLDSQPQHF.